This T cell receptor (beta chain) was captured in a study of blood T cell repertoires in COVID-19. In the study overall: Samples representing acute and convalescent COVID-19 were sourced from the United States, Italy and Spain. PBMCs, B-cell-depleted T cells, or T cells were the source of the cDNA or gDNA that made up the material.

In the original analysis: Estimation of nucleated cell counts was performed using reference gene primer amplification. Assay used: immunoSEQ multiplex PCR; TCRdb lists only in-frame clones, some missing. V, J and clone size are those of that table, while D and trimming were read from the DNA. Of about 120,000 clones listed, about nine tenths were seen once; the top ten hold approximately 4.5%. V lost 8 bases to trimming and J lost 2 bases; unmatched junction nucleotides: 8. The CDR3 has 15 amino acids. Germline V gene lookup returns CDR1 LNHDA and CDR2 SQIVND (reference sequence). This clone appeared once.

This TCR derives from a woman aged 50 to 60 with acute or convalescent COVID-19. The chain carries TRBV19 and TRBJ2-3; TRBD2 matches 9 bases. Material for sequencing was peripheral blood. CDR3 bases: TGTGCCAGTTGCGAGAGCGGGGGGATCACAGATACGCAGTATTTT. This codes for CASCESGGITDTQYF.